The sequence of this T cell receptor beta chain was determined in a study of Graves' ophthalmopathy and Graves' hyperthyroidism. Study in general: Blood was drawn at initial diagnosis, before any treatment. Study observations and caveats: Blood also held most thyroid clonotypes expanded above 0.001 frequency.

Remarks on this clonotype: Its antigen is unknown.

Ophthalmopathy donors were characterized by moderate-to-severe activity, CAS of at least 3, NOSPECS of at least 4, and duration under 3 months. The authors amplified TCR beta CDR3 regions, and they did so from RNA transcripts for repertoire sequencing. Second-round multiplex PCR followed a first-round RT-PCR using HTBI primers. In TCRdb, the multiplex PCR reads were re-called with MiXCR into one record per CDR3 protein. Altogether about 740,000 distinct CDR3 sequences are present, around 40% being singletons, with the ten largest covering less than 55%. The CDR3 runs to 15 residues. Germline CDR1 MNHEY, CDR2 SVGAGI. V shed 4 bases and J shed 7 bases, with 19 bases lying between them.

This TCR derives from an adult man with Graves' ophthalmopathy. The sample consisted of peripheral blood. This chain links TRBV6-5 with TRBJ1-2; D possibly corresponds to TRBD1 (5 bases). The CDR3 here is CASSSRQGLGGGYTF. CDR3 sequence (DNA): TGTGCCAGCAGTTCCCGGCAGGGCCTGGGGGGTGGCTACACCTTC.